This T cell receptor beta chain was recorded in a study of CD8 T cells in Susac syndrome. Study-wide results and limits: As acknowledged by the study, its TCR sequencing and HLA analysis included a relatively small number of individuals.

As concerns this clonotype: Its target is unknown.

The CDR3 has 15 amino acids. CDR1 is SGHTA, CDR2 FQGNSA, per germline. Trimming stripped 5 bases from V and 0 bases from J, with 11 bases between. The authors reverse transcribed roughly 0.5 to 1 ug RNA with random hexamers. Multiplex PCR with immunoSEQ amplified the TCR beta CDR3 across 54 Vbeta and 13 Jbeta. Via MiXCR, TCRdb re-called the immunoSEQ multiplex PCR reads, giving one row per CDR3 protein. The sample lists roughly 120,000 distinct CDR3 sequences, around 94% occurring once. The specimen was CD4+ T cells from PBMCs. This rearrangement joins TRBV7-2 to TRBJ2-1; tentative D call: TRBD2 (6 bases). The origin of this receptor is a human donor in good health. The DNA of the CDR3 is TGTGCCAGCAGCCGGGACTTCAGCTCCTACAATGAGCAGTTCTTC. This sequence encodes CASSRDFSSYNEQFF.